The 18 T cell receptor beta chains below were found in one sample sequenced in a study of blood T cell repertoires in COVID-19. Sequenced by immunoSEQ multiplex PCR; TCRdb stores in-frame clones only, minus some. Altogether 400,000 or so clones are present, 88% being singletons, with the ten largest covering roughly 2%. Sequenced sample: PBMCs or T cells enriched from blood (not recorded which). These receptors came from a woman in her 40s with acute COVID-19.

On this clone itself: Compared with germline, one end of the junction differs, possibly owing to a read error. As DNA, the CDR3 is TGTGCCAGCAACTCGGGACAGGGATTTGAATCTTTCTTT. Amino acid sequence: CASNSGQGFESFF. The chain couples TRBV12-3 or TRBV12-4 to TRBJ1-1, with 9 positions matching TRBD1. There are 13 residues in the CDR3.

This chain uses TRBV3-1 (or the pseudogene TRBV3-2) with TRBJ1-4, with TRBD1 as a possible D gene (5 bases). Trimming cost V 5 bases and J 6 bases, with 16 bases left between them. In germline, CDR1 is LGHDT, CDR2 YNNKEL (reference sequence). The CDR3 sequence is 15 residues long. DNA of the CDR3: TGTGCCAGCAGCTCACGGGGGGGTCGGGATGAAAAACTGTTTTTT. Protein product: CASSSRGGRDEKLFF.

The rearrangement uses TRBV7-9 and TRBJ1-6; 9 nucleotides match TRBD1. The CDR3 runs 15 residues. After removal of 5 bases from V and 5 bases from J, the junction contained 4 bases not matched to a gene. Germline-derived CDR1 and CDR2 are SEHNR and FQNEAQ (reference sequence). Here the CDR3 reads CASSPGTGNNSPLHF. The CDR3 DNA reads as TGTGCCAGCAGCCCCGGGACAGGGAATAATTCACCCCTCCACTTT.

The V call is TRBV30, the J call TRBJ1-2; no definite D call. Germline V CDR1 and CDR2: GTSNPN, SVGIG (reference sequence). The CDR3 sequence is 13 residues long. The ends were cut back, 0 bases at V and 8 bases at J, with 13 bases in the middle. CDR3 sequence (DNA): TGTGCCTGGAGTGTTAGCGAGGGCGGCGGCTACACCTTC. Its translation: CAWSVSEGGGYTF.

The chain couples TRBV4-1 to TRBJ1-2; no clear D gene. There are 16 residues in the CDR3. In germline, CDR1 is MGHRA, CDR2 YSYEKL. V gave up 0 bases and J gave up 2 bases, with 13 bases separating them. CDR3 DNA sequence: TGCGCCAGCAGCCAAGATAGGAACAGCCCAAACTATGGCTACACCTTC. This encodes CASSQDRNSPNYGYTF.

This chain connects TRBV27 to TRBJ1-2; TRBD1 agrees at 8 bases. The CDR3 spans 14 residues. Germline V gives CDR1 MNHEY, CDR2 SMNVEV (reference sequence). The V gene end was trimmed by 1 base and the J gene end by 8 bases; junction bases not matched to a gene: 6. This CDR3 is CASSLYQGAGGYTF. CDR3 nucleotides: TGTGCCAGCAGTTTATACCAGGGGGCTGGAGGCTACACCTTC.

This clone has only a few counts. The chain has TRBV5-6 and TRBJ2-5; TRBD1 matches at 10 bases. The CDR3 sequence is 16 residues long. V was clipped by 0 bases and J by 2 bases; unmatched bases: 4. The germline gives CDR1 SGHDT, CDR2 YYEEEE. As DNA, the CDR3 is TGTGCCAGCAGCTTGGCTGGACAGGGGGTGCAAGAGACCCAGTACTTC. It codes for CASSLAGQGVQETQYF.

The chain has TRBV6-5 and TRBJ1-6, with TRBD1 as a possible D gene (5 bases). The CDR3 has 15 amino acids. Trimming removed 6 bases at V and 6 bases at J, with 15 bases between. Germline-derived CDR1 and CDR2 are MNHEY and SVGAGI. CDR3 loop: CASRGDRWGNSPLHF. CDR3 DNA sequence: TGTGCCAGCAGAGGGGATCGGTGGGGTAATTCACCCCTCCACTTT.

J is TRBJ2-3 and V is TRBV10-3; D uncertain. The CDR3 totals 15 residues. Germline loops: CDR1 ENHRY, CDR2 SYGVKD. The germline V and J ends were trimmed by 4 bases and 0 bases, with 11 bases remaining between them. The chain's CDR3 is CAISGRSVSTDTQYF. DNA for the CDR3: TGTGCCATCAGTGGCCGGTCTGTTAGCACAGATACGCAGTATTTT.

V gene TRBV2 combines with J gene TRBJ1-2; tentative D call: TRBD1 (6 bases). Looked up from germline, CDR1 is SNHLY and CDR2 is FYNNEI. CDR3 length: 14 residues. Trimming pared 5 bases from V and 2 bases from J, leaving 12 bases between. CDR3 DNA sequence: TGTGCCAGCAGTTTACAGGGTTTCAACTATGGCTACACCTTC. It yields the protein CASSLQGFNYGYTF.

The gene calls are TRBV5-1 and TRBJ1-1; D is undetermined. This CDR3 comprises 15 residues. V gave up 1 base and J gave up 0 bases, with 10 bases separating them. In germline, CDR1 is SGHRS, CDR2 YFSETQ. CDR3 loop: CASSLNPRMNTEAFF. The CDR3 coding sequence is TGCGCCAGCAGCTTGAATCCTAGGATGAACACTGAAGCTTTCTTT.

The J gene is TRBJ2-3, the V gene TRBV27, with D possibly being TRBD1 (6 bases). CDR1 and CDR2 from the germline V gene are MNHEY and SMNVEV (reference sequence). This CDR3 spans 14 amino acids. The V end was cut by 8 bases, the J end by 6 bases, with 18 bases between. The CDR3 spells CASGFNTRGDTQYF. The CDR3 nucleotides read TGTGCCAGCGGCTTTAACACAAGGGGGGATACGCAGTATTTT.

CDR3 in amino acids: CASSQWDRGHDEQFF. CDR3 bases: TGTGCCAGCAGCCAGTGGGACAGGGGGCATGATGAGCAGTTCTTC. This chain uses TRBV3-1 (or the pseudogene TRBV3-2) with TRBJ2-1; 12 bases agree with TRBD1. V was clipped by 3 bases and J by 8 bases; unmatched bases: 5. CDR1 LGHDT and CDR2 YNNKEL come from the germline V gene (reference sequence). The CDR3 is 15 residues long.

The V gene is TRBV6-5, the J gene TRBJ1-6, with 7 bases identical to TRBD1. The V gene's germline CDR1 is MNHEY and CDR2 SVGAGI. Trimming cost V 2 bases and J 9 bases; bases outside gene matches: 10. The CDR3 is 16 amino acids. DNA of the CDR3: TGTGCCAGCAGTTACACAGCCGGGACAGCCCCTTCACCCCTCCACTTT. Encoded protein: CASSYTAGTAPSPLHF.

The chain combines TRBV6-4 with TRBJ2-2, with TRBD2 matching over 10 bases. Per the germline V gene, CDR1 is MRHNA and CDR2 is SNTAGT. J gave up 6 bases and V 0 bases, and 1 base lay outside the gene matches. The CDR3 spans 15 residues. The chain's CDR3 is CASSDSTSGAGELFF. CDR3 bases: TGTGCCAGCAGTGACTCTACTAGCGGGGCCGGGGAGCTGTTTTTT.

The sample holds one count of this clone. CDR3 sequence (DNA): TGTGCCAGCAGCACTTGGGGGGGGGATGAAAAACTGTTTTTT. As protein: CASSTWGGDEKLFF. The chain links TRBV27 to TRBJ1-4; D might be TRBD1 (5 bases). The CDR3 contains 14 residues. Germline assignment: CDR1 MNHEY and CDR2 SMNVEV (reference sequence). V shed 6 bases and J shed 6 bases, with 14 bases lying between them.

This chain uses TRBV5-8 with TRBJ1-4; possible D gene TRBD1, 6 bases. Germline loops: CDR1 SGHTS, CDR2 YDEGEE. CDR3 length equals 17 residues. V lost 4 bases to trimming and J lost 8 bases, with 24 bases between them. The CDR3 here is CASSLTRTQGRGEKLFF. The CDR3 DNA reads TGTGCCAGCAGCCTGACACGGACTCAGGGGAGAGGGGAAAAACTGTTTTTT. Supplemented by reference TRBV5-8 and TRBJ1-4, the full variable domain reads EAGVTQSPTHLIKTRGQQATLRCSPISGHTSVYWYQQALGLGLQFLLWYDEGEERNRGNFPPRFSGRQFPNYSSELNVNALELEDSALYLCASSLTRTQGRGEKLFFGSGTQLSVL.

This sequence joins TRBV15 and TRBJ1-5; 10 bases are shared with TRBD1. This CDR3 spans 14 amino acids. Germline CDR1 is LNHNV and CDR2 is YYDKDF (reference sequence). The V gene end was trimmed by 3 bases and the J gene end by 6 bases; junction bases not matched to a gene: 2. The CDR3 loop reads CATSRGTGVQPQHF. Written as DNA, the CDR3 is TGTGCCACCAGCAGGGGGACAGGGGTTCAGCCCCAGCATTTT.